Listed below are T cell receptor beta chains from one sample, sequenced in a study of T-cell memory formation after mild COVID-19. MiXCR was run by TCRdb on the 5' RACE reads, yielding one entry per CDR3 protein. The table records approximately 350,000 distinct CDR3 sequences, around an eighth of them present only once. Sequences were obtained from PBMCs or a T cell subset sorted from them (not recorded which). The source is a man between 18 and 35 years old who had mild COVID-19 (a few samples of this study predate the infection). Cell type and time point are not known. Each CDR3 is given without its conserved first and last residue. The order of the fields is V gene, CDR3 protein.

>TRBV20-1
SARGRGGSTEAF
>TRBV12-3/TRBV12-4
ASSLRDYGYT
>TRBV7-3
ASSPSPGQGPY
>TRBV12-3/TRBV12-4
ASSRDRGLYEQY
>TRBV12-3/TRBV12-4
ASSGGQGEGWGTEAF
>TRBV18
ASSPGATGMNTEAF
>TRBV5-6
ASSLVSGEAF
>TRBV27
ASSHGQGTEY
>TRBV4-1
ASSFEPTDAQETQY
>TRBV24-1
ATSDGQGYGYT
>TRBV3-1
ASSLYPLSGLYNEQF
>TRBV28
ASRHRDREDYGYT
>TRBV20-1
SARHDTEAF
>TRBV19
ASSIGVRGWEQY
>TRBV12-3/TRBV12-4
ASSLAREGNIQY
>TRBV20-1
SAQESYGWTPDTQY
>TRBV2
ASSEGAAAGANVLT
>TRBV7-2
ASSLNPPNEQF
>TRBV5-1
ASSLVGTTYEQY
>TRBV3-1
ASRTSGSPNIQY
>TRBV7-9
ASSLLTDSYEQY
>TRBV5-1
ASSLLRGGVNEQF
>TRBV5-8
ASSTRPDSTRYNYGYT
>TRBV29-1
SAGRSNEKLF
>TRBV7-7
ASSLVLAGGRQETQY
>TRBV18
ASSPLSTSQNIQY
>TRBV25-1
ASSEYVSGGRRWQF
>TRBV4-1
ASSQVTRGLNYGYT
>TRBV10-3
AISGQAQETQY
>TRBV4-3
ASSQDFGRHNEKLF
>TRBV5-1
ASSLGGTGYSPLH
>TRBV5-1
ASSLTGGHYNEQF
>TRBV2
ASRGLTYEQY
>TRBV11-2
ASSLSRLMNTEAF
>TRBV4-2
ASSQGSGPNTEAF
>TRBV24-1
ATSDPRGPGDTQY
>TRBV5-1
ASSILGRTGDRETQY
>TRBV6-1
ASSTLGYGQPQH
>TRBV6-2/TRBV6-3
ASSSPREINQPQH
>TRBV10-3
AISLELAGVEQY